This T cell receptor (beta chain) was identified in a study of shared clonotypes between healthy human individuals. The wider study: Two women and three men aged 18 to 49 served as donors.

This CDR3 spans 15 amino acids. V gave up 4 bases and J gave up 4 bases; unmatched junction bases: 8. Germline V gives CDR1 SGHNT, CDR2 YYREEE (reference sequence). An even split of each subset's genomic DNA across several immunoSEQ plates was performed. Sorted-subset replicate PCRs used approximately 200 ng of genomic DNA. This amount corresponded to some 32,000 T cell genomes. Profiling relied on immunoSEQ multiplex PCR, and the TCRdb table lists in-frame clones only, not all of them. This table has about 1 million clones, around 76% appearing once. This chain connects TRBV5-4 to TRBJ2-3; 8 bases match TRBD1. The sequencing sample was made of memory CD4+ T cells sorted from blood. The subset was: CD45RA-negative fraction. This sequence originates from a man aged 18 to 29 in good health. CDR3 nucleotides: TGTGCCAGCAGCACCGGACAGGGAAGGGCAGATACGCAGTATTTT. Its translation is CASSTGQGRADTQYF.